This entry concerns a single T cell receptor (beta chain). Its specificity is unknown. This entry belongs to a study of response to subunit inactivated influenza vaccine. The CDR3 is 16 amino acids. CDR1 and CDR2 from the germline V gene are SGHTA and FQGNSA. V lost 5 bases, J lost 3 bases, and 9 bases stayed unmatched. TCRdb reprocessed the RT-PCR reads via MiXCR and lists one record per CDR3 protein. This sample has some 850,000 distinct CDR3 sequences; approximately 18% occur once, and the top ten carry approximately 10%. Study outcomes and limitations: There was a suggestion from the authors that each seasonal influenza vaccination recruits few new T cells.

This sequence was found in a man aged 50-59 years who received an inactivated influenza vaccine. This sample comprised PBMCs from blood, obtained 5 to 6 days after vaccination. J is TRBJ1-1 and V is TRBV7-2, with TRBD1 identical over 10 bases. The CDR3 protein is CASSKTTGGLYTEAFF. CDR3 nucleotide sequence: TGTGCCAGCAGCAAGACGACAGGGGGCCTTTACACTGAAGCTTTCTTT. Complete variable domain (other parts from reference TRBV7-2 and TRBJ1-1): GAGVSQSPSNKVTEKGKDVELRCDPISGHTALYWYRQSLGQGLEFLIYFQGNSAPDKSGLPSDRFSAERTGGSVSTLTIQRTQQEDSAVYLCASSKTTGGLYTEAFFGQGTRLTVV.